One sample yielded the 22 T cell receptor beta chains listed below, sequenced in a study of blood T cell repertoires in COVID-19 (dated by TCRdb to the early 2020s). The library was produced with the immunoSEQ multiplex PCR assay. TCRdb stores this immuneACCESS table with in-frame sequences only. Part of the clones is absent; in the studies checked, under half of the shortfall reflects unresolved V genes, and no reason is known for the rest. The sample table holds some 190,000 clones, of which approximately 80% were seen once. The top ten constitute approximately 14% of the sample. Specimen: PBMCs or T cells enriched from blood (not recorded which). The receptor set was obtained from a man between 60 and 75 years old who had been exposed to COVID-19.

This chain joins TRBV27 and TRBJ2-2; D uncertain. Germline CDR1 is MNHEY and CDR2 is SMNVEV (reference sequence). V lost 0 bases, J lost 5 bases, and 4 bases lay in between. The CDR3 runs 13 residues. CDR3: CASSLSRTGELFF. In DNA, the CDR3 is TGTGCCAGCAGTTTATCCCGGACCGGGGAGCTGTTTTTT.

The chain recombines TRBV12-3 or TRBV12-4 with TRBJ1-5; D might be TRBD1 (6 bases). V lost 6 bases and J lost 11, with 17 bases in between. This CDR3 is built from 13 residues. The CDR3 region is CASSLDRIMTQHF. The CDR3 nucleotides are TGTGCCAGCAGCCTGGACAGAATAATGACCCAGCATTTT.

This chain links TRBV23-1 with TRBJ2-2, with TRBD2 matching 7 bases. TRBV23-1 is an ORF, and what it does is uncertain. The V gene end was trimmed by 2 bases and the J gene end by 6 bases; junction bases not matched to a gene: 18. CDR3 length: 19 residues. This CDR3 reads CASSQQQAKGLNVSGELFF. CDR3 sequence (DNA): TGCGCCAGCAGTCAACAGCAAGCTAAGGGACTAAATGTATCCGGGGAGCTGTTTTTT.

The chain joins TRBV7-8 to TRBJ2-7; D perhaps matches TRBD1 (6 bases). The CDR3 is 14 residues long. From germline, CDR1 is SGHVS and CDR2 FQNEAQ. V dropped 1 base and J dropped 6 bases, with 13 bases sitting between them. The CDR3 is CASSLVGQYGEQYF. The CDR3 nucleotides read TGTGCCAGCAGCTTAGTTGGACAGTACGGCGAGCAGTACTTC.

CDR3 in DNA: TGTGCCAGCAGCGCCGCCTCCGGGACACCGGGTGAGCAGTTCTTC. Protein sequence: CASSAASGTPGEQFF. This chain links TRBV9 with TRBJ2-1; D may be TRBD1 (6 bases). The CDR3 is made up of 15 amino acids. CDR1 and CDR2 from the germline V gene are SGDLS and YYNGEE. The germline V and J ends were trimmed by 3 bases and 9 bases, with 19 bases remaining between them.

CDR3 nucleotides: TGTGCCAGCAGCTTGCAGGGAAGGGATCAGCCCCAGCATTTT. This sequence encodes CASSLQGRDQPQHF. This chain joins TRBV5-4 and TRBJ1-5, with a possible D match to TRBD1 (5 bases). Germline CDR1 is SGHNT and CDR2 is YYREEE (reference sequence). The ends were cut back, 1 base at V and 5 bases at J, with 10 bases in the middle. The CDR3 has 14 residues.

The chain uses TRBV19 and TRBJ2-1; 7 nucleotides match TRBD1. CDR1 LNHDA and CDR2 SQIVND come from the germline V gene (reference sequence). V dropped 7 bases and J dropped 1; count of bases not matched to a gene: 7. The CDR3 contains 15 residues. CDR3 sequence (DNA): TGTGCCAGTAAGGAACAGGGGCCTTCCTACAATGAGCAGTTCTTC. It specifies CASKEQGPSYNEQFF.

CDR3: CAIRPQGTGELFF. In DNA, the CDR3 is TGTGCCATCAGACCCCAGGGGACCGGGGAGCTGTTTTTT. V gene TRBV10-3 combines with J gene TRBJ2-2; perhaps TRBD1 as D (6 bases). V dropped 6 bases and J dropped 5 bases, with 10 bases sitting between them. The CDR3 is 13 residues long. Germline CDR1 ENHRY, CDR2 SYGVKD.

This clone has just one count. The chain combines TRBV7-9 with TRBJ1-5, with D hard to call. The V gene lost 4 bases and the J gene lost 4 bases, with 14 bases spanning the gap. The CDR3 spans 15 residues. Germline values: CDR1 SEHNR, CDR2 FQNEAQ (reference sequence). Written as DNA, the CDR3 is TGTGCCAGCAGCTGGGGAGACGCCCGTAATCAGCCCCAGCATTTT. Translating gives CASSWGDARNQPQHF.

This chain uses TRBV15 with TRBJ1-1, with TRBD1 as a possible D gene (5 bases). The CDR3 sequence is 13 residues long. Germline V gives CDR1 LNHNV, CDR2 YYDKDF (reference sequence). Trimming took 6 bases from V and 1 from J, leaving 9 bases between them. This chain's CDR3 is CATSGQGNTEAFF. CDR3 bases: TGTGCCACCAGTGGCCAGGGGAACACTGAAGCTTTCTTT.

This clone has only a few counts. J is TRBJ2-4 and V is TRBV7-2; 13 positions match TRBD2. Germline lookup yields CDR1 SGHTA and CDR2 FQGNSA. Germline trimming cut 5 bases from V and 4 bases from J; bases unmatched to any gene: 11. The CDR3 sequence is 18 residues long. CDR3 region: CASSPRRELAGGKNIQYF. For the CDR3, the DNA is TGTGCCAGCAGCCCTCGCAGGGAACTAGCGGGAGGGAAAAACATTCAGTACTTC.

The rearrangement joins TRBV9 to TRBJ2-2; D is unresolved. Trimming cost V 3 bases and J 1 base, with 10 bases left between them. CDR3 length: 15 residues. Germline CDR1 reads SGDLS; CDR2 reads YYNGEE. The CDR3 loop is CASSASTVNTGELFF. The CDR3 bases are TGTGCCAGCAGCGCAAGTACGGTGAACACCGGGGAGCTGTTTTTT.

The chain couples TRBV7-2 to TRBJ2-6; D uncertain. Germline-derived CDR1 and CDR2 are SGHTA and FQGNSA. The CDR3 length is 14 residues. V was shortened by 6 bases and J by 1 base, with 7 bases between the two germline ends. The CDR3 coding sequence is TGTGCCAGCAGAACAGCTTCTGGGGCCAACGTCCTGACTTTC. Residues: CASRTASGANVLTF.

The rearrangement joins TRBV7-3 to TRBJ2-1; D not certain. Germline lookup yields CDR1 SGHTA and CDR2 FQGTGA. Trimming removed 1 base from V and 4 bases from J, with 5 bases in between. The CDR3 length is 13 residues. Here the CDR3 DNA reads TGTGCCAGCAGCTTAAACTATTACAATGAGCAGTTCTTC. Its translation: CASSLNYYNEQFF.

This clone showed up just a few times. This chain links TRBV10-1 with TRBJ2-7; no clear D gene. The germline CDR1 and CDR2 sequences are WNHNN and SYGVQD (reference sequence). Trimming pared 3 bases from V and 2 bases from J, leaving 11 bases between. This CDR3 is 14 amino acids long. The CDR3 is CASSDSQAPYEQYF. In nucleotides, the CDR3 is TGCGCCAGCAGTGACTCGCAGGCTCCCTACGAGCAGTACTTC.

This clone has just a few counts. This sequence joins TRBV28 and TRBJ1-3; D might be TRBD1 (6 bases). The germline V gene encodes CDR1 MDHEN and CDR2 SYDVKM. V lost 6 bases and J lost 5, with 11 bases in between. The CDR3 is made up of 13 amino acids. The CDR3 reads CASRQGARNTIYF. CDR3 nucleotide sequence: TGTGCCAGCAGACAGGGAGCGCGAAACACCATATATTTT.

The rearrangement links TRBV7-9 to TRBJ2-7; TRBD1 aligns across 8 bases. CDR1 SEHNR and CDR2 FQNEAQ come from the germline V gene (reference sequence). This CDR3 contains 14 residues. Trimming removed 5 bases from V and 6 bases from J; junction bases left unmatched: 9. CDR3 sequence reads: CASSARRGQGEQYF. CDR3 nucleotides: TGTGCCAGCAGCGCCCGCAGGGGGCAGGGCGAGCAGTACTTC.

The chain employs TRBV7-3 and TRBJ1-1, with D possibly TRBD1 on 6 matching bases. Germline V lookup: CDR1 SGHTA, CDR2 FQGTGA. CDR3 size: 16 residues. V dropped 4 bases and J dropped 5 bases, with 20 bases sitting between them. The CDR3 loop reads CASSSRLRGGDTEAFF. In DNA form, the CDR3 reads TGTGCCAGCAGCTCAAGGCTCAGGGGAGGGGATACTGAAGCTTTCTTT.

The CDR3 sequence: CASSTGTGASPLHF. CDR3 sequence (DNA): TGTGCCAGCAGTACCGGGACAGGGGCTTCACCCCTCCACTTT. V and J are TRBV2 and TRBJ1-6, with 10 bases matching TRBD1. V lost 5 bases, J lost 9 bases, and 4 bases stayed unmatched. There are 14 residues in the CDR3. Germline lookup yields CDR1 SNHLY and CDR2 FYNNEI.

This chain uses TRBV30 with TRBJ1-1; TRBD1 is a possible D gene (5 bases). The V end was cut by 0 bases, the J end by 2 bases, with 10 bases between. Germline CDR1 reads GTSNPN; CDR2 reads SVGIG (reference sequence). The CDR3 is made up of 14 amino acids. The CDR3 DNA is TGTGCCTGGAGTGTACATGGGGCTAACACTGAAGCTTTCTTT. Encoded protein: CAWSVHGANTEAFF.

The CDR3 loop reads CASSERRGRDRTEAFF. Here the CDR3 DNA reads TGCGCCAGCAGTGAGAGGAGGGGCAGAGATCGGACTGAAGCTTTCTTT. The V call is TRBV10-2, the J call TRBJ1-1, with TRBD1 as a possible D gene (5 bases). The CDR3 spans 16 residues. Germline V gene sequence: CDR1 WSHSY, CDR2 SAAADI. V lost 2 bases and J lost 5, with 18 bases in between.

DNA of the CDR3: TGTGCCAGCAGTTTAATCGGGACAGGGAACGAAAAACTGTTTTTT. Translation: CASSLIGTGNEKLFF. This chain links TRBV28 with TRBJ1-4; 9 positions agree with TRBD1. The CDR3 consists of 15 residues. Germline lookup yields CDR1 MDHEN and CDR2 SYDVKM. V shed 2 bases and J 8 bases; nucleotides not matched to a gene: 6. The entire variable domain, with the rest obtained from reference TRBV28 and TRBJ1-4, is as follows: DVKVTQSSRYLVKRTGEKVFLECVQDMDHENMFWYRQDPGLGLRLIYFSYDVKMKEKGDIPEGYSVSREKKERFSLILESASTNQTSMYLCASSLIGTGNEKLFFGSGTQLSVL.